The source of this T cell receptor (beta chain) is a study of shared clonotypes between healthy human individuals. Study-wide points: Clonotypes that were shared across four donors made up approximately 5% of naive CD4 clonotypes.

Only one count was recorded for this clone. Its antigen is as yet unknown. Per the germline V gene, CDR1 is GTSNPN and CDR2 is SVGIG (reference sequence). Trimming removed 0 bases at V and 4 bases at J, with 15 bases between. The length of the CDR3 is 15 residues. Deep was the level used in running the assay. Here immunoSEQ multiplex PCR was the method, and the copy in TCRdb shows in-frame clones only, minus some. The sample has around 1.1 million clones; 60% to 85% are singletons. Material for sequencing was memory CD4+ T cells from PBMCs. This sample's subset: CD45RA-negative fraction. The receptor comes from a man aged 18 to 30 in good health. Some clones in this sample may be carry-over from other donors' samples. This chain connects TRBV30 to TRBJ1-2; TRBD1 is a possible D gene (6 bases). The CDR3 reads CAWSVGTGPSYGYTF. CDR3 nucleotide sequence: TGTGCCTGGAGTGTAGGAACAGGGCCCTCCTATGGCTACACCTTC.